What follows describes a single T cell receptor beta chain. The antigen remains unidentified. The record originates from a study of vaccination and CD4 T cells after COVID-19. Overall study: The study enrolled six male and four female convalescents, two of whom were Hispanic. Overlapping spike pools from SARS-CoV-2 and HCoV-NL63, HCoV-OC43 and HCoV-229E served as culture stimuli. Cultures designated as controls were supplied with a CEFX pool, an HIV-1 Nef pool, or no peptide. Regarding the study as a whole: Convalescent patients had 304 of 307 vaccine-specific clones showing spike mono-reactivity.

Sequenced with the Oncomine TCR Beta short-read assay was DNA taken from cultured CD4+ T cells. TCRdb reanalysed the PCR reads using MiXCR and keeps one entry per CDR3 protein. The sample records around 15,000 distinct CDR3 sequences, roughly 50% being singletons. Treatment meaning: approximately 9-day PBMC culture with coronavirus spike peptide pools or control peptides (ViraFEST assay). CDR1 SEHNR and CDR2 FQNEAQ come from the germline V gene (reference sequence). CDR3 length: 17 amino acids. V shed 5 bases, J shed 2 bases, and the junction held 12 bases outside the gene matches. The rearrangement joins TRBV7-9 to TRBJ2-1; TRBD2 matches 7 bases. Sequenced here: CD4+ T cells from blood, cultured in vitro, sampled before SARS-CoV-2 vaccination. This sequence was found in a human donor who had recovered from COVID-19. CDR3 sequence reads: CASSPPWRESPYNEQFF. As DNA, the CDR3 is TGTGCCAGCAGCCCACCATGGCGGGAGTCCCCCTACAATGAGCAGTTCTTC.